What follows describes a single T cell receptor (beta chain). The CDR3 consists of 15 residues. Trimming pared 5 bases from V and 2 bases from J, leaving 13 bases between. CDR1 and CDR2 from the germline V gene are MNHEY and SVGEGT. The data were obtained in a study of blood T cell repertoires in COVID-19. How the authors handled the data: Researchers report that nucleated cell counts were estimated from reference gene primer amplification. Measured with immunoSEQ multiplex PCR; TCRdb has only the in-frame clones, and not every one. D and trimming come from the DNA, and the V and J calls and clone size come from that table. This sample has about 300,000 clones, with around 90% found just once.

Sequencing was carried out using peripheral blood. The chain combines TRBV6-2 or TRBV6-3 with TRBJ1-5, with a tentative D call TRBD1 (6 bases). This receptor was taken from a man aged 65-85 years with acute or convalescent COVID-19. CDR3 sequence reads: CASSDRTVRNQPQHF. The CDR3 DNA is TGTGCCAGCAGTGATCGGACAGTACGCAATCAGCCCCAGCATTTT.